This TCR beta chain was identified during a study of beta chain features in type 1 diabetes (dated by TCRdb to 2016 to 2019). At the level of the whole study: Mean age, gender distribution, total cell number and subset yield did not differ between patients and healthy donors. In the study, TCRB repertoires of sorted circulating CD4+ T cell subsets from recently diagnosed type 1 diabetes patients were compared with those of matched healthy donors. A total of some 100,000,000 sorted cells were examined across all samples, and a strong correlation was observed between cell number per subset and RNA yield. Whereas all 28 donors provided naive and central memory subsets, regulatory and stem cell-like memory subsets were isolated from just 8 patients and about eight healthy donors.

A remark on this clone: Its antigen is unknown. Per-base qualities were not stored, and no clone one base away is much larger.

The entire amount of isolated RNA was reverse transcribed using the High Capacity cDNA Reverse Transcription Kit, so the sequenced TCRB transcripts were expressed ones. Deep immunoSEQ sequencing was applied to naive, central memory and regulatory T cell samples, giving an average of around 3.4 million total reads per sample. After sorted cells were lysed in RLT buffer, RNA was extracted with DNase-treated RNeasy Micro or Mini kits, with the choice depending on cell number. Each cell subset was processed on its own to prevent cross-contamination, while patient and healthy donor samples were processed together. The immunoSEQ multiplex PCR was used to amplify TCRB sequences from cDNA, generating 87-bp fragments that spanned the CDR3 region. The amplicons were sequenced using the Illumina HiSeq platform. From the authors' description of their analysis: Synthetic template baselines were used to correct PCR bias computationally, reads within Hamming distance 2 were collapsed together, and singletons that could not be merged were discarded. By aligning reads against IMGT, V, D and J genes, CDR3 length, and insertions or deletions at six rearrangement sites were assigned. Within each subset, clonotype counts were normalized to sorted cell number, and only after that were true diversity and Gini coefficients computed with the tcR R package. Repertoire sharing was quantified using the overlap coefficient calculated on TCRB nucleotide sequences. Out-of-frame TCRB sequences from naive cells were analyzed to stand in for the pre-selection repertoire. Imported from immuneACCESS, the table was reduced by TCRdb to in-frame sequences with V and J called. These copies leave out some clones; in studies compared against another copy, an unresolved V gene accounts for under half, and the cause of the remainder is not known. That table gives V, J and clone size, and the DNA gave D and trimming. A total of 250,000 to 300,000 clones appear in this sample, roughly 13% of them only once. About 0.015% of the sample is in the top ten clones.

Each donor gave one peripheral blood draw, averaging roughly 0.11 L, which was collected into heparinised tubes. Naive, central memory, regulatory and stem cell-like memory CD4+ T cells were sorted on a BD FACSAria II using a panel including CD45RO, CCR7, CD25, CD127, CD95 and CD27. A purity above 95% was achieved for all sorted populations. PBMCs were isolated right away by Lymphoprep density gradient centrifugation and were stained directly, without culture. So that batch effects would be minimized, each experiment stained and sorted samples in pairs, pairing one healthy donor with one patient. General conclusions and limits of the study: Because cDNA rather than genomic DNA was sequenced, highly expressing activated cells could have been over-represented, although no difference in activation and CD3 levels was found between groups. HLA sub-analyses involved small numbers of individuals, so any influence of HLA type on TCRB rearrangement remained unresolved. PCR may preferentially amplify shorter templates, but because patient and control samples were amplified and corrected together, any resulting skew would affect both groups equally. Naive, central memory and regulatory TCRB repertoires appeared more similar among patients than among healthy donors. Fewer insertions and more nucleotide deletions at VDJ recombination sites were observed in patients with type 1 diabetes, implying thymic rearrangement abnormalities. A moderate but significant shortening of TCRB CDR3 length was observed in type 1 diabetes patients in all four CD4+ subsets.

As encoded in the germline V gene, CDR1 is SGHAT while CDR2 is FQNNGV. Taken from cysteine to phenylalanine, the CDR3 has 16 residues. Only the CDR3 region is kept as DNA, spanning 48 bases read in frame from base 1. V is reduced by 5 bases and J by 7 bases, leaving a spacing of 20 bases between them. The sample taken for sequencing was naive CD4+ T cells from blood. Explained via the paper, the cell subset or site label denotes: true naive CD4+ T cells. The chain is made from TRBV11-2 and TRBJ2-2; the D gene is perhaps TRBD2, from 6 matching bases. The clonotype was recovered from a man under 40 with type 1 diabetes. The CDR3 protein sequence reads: CASSAWGRRVDGELFF. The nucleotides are TGTGCCAGCAGCGCGTGGGGTCGGAGGGTGGACGGGGAGCTGTTTTTT. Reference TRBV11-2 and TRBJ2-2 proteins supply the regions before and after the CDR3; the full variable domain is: EAGVAQSPRYKIIEKRQSVAFWCNPISGHATLYWYQQILGQGPKLLIQFQNNGVVDDSQLPKDRFSAERLKGVDSTLKIQPAKLEDSAVYLCASSAWGRRVDGELFFGEGSRLTVL.